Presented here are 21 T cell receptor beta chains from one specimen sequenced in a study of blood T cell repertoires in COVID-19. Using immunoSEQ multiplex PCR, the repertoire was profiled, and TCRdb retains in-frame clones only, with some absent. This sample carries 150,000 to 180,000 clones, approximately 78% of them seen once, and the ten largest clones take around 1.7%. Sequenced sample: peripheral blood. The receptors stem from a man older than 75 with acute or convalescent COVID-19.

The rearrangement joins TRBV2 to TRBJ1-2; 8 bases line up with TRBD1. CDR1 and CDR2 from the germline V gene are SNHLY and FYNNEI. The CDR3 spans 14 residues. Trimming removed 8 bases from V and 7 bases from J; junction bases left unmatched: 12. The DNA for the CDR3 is TGTGCCAGCGATCAGGGGGCGGTTAAGAGTGGCTACACCTTC. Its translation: CASDQGAVKSGYTF.

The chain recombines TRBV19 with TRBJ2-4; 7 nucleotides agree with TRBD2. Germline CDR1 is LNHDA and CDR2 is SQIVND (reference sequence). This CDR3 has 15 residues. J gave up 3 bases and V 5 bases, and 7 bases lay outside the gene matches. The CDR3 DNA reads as TGTGCCAGTAGTTCATTTGGGGGGGTCAAAAACATTCAGTACTTC. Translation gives CASSSFGGVKNIQYF.

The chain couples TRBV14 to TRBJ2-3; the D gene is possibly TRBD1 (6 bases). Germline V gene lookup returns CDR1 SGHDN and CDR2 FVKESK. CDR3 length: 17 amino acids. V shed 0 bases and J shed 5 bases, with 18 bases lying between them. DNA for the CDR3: TGTGCCAGCAGCCAAGATCAAACAGGGTGGAGGCGAGATACGCAGTATTTT. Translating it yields CASSQDQTGWRRDTQYF.

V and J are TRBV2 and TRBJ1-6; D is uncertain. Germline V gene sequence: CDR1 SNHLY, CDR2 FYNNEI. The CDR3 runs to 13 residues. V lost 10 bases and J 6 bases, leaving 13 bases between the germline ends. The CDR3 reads CATERSGNSPLHF. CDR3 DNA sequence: TGTGCCACCGAGAGATCGGGTAATTCACCCCTCCACTTT.

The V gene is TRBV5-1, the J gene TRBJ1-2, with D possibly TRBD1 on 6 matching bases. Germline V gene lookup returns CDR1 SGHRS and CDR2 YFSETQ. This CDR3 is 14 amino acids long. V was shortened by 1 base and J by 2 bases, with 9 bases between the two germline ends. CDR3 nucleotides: TGCGCCAGCAGCTTGACCCAGGGGAACTATGGCTACACCTTC. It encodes CASSLTQGNYGYTF.

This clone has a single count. CDR3 DNA: TGCACCTGGGGAGCAGATACGCAGTATTTT. This translates into CTWGADTQYF. The V gene is TRBV20-1, the J gene TRBJ2-3, with a weak D call TRBD2 (5 bases). Germline-derived CDR1 and CDR2 are DFQATT and SNEGSKA (reference sequence). The CDR3 extends over 10 amino acids.

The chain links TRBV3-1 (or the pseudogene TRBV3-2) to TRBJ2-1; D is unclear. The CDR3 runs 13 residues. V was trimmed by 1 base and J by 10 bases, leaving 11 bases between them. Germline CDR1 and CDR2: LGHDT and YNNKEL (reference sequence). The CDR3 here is CASSQVGRSEQFF. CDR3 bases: TGTGCCAGCAGCCAAGTTGGTCGGAGCGAGCAGTTCTTC.

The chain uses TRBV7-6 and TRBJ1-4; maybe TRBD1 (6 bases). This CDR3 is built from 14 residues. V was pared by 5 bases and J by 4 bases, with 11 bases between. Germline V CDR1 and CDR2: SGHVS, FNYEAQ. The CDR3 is CASSPDRLNEKLFF. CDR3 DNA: TGTGCCAGCAGCCCCGACAGGCTTAATGAAAAACTGTTTTTT.

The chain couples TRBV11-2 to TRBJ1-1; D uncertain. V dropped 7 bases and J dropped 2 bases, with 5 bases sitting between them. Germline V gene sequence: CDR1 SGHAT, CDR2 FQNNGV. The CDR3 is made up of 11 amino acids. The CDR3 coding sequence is TGTGCCAGCATCATCAACACTGAAGCTTTCTTT. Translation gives CASIINTEAFF.

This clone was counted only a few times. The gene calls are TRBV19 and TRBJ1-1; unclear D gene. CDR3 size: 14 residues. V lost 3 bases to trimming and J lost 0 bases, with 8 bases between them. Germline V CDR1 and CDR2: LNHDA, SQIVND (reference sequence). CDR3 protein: CASSIARMNTEAFF. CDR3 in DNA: TGTGCCAGTAGTATCGCCAGGATGAACACTGAAGCTTTCTTT.

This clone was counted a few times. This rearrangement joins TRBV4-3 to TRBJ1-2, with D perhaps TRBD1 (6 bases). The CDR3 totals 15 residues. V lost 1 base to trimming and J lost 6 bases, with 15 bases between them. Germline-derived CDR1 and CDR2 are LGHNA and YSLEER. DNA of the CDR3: TGCGCCAGCAGCCAAGTTTCGGGGCCAGGGGATGGCTACACCTTC. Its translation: CASSQVSGPGDGYTF.

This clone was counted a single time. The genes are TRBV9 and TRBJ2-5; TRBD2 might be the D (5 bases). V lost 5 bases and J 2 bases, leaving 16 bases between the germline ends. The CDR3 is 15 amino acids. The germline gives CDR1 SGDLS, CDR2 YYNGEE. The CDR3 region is CASSPYRRGQETQYF. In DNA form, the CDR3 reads TGTGCCAGCAGTCCTTATCGTCGCGGGCAAGAGACCCAGTACTTC.

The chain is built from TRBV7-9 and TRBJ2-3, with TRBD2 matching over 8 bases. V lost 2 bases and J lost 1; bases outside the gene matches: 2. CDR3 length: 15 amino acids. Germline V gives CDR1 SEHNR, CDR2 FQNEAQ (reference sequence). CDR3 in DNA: TGTGCCAGCAGCTTACCTAGCGGGCGCACAGATACGCAGTATTTT. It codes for CASSLPSGRTDTQYF. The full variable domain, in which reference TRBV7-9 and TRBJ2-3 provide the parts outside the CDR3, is DTGVSQNPRHKITKRGQNVTFRCDPISEHNRLYWYRQTLGQGPEFLTYFQNEAQLEKSRLLSDRFSAERPKGSFSTLEIQRTEQGDSAMYLCASSLPSGRTDTQYFGPGTRLTVL.

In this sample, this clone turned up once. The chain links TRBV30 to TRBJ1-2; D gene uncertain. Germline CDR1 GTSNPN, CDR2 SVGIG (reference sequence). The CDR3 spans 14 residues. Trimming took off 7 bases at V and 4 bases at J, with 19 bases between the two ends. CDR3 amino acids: CALIPTSLIYGYTF. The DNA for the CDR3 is TGTGCCTTGATACCGACAAGCCTTATCTATGGCTACACCTTC.

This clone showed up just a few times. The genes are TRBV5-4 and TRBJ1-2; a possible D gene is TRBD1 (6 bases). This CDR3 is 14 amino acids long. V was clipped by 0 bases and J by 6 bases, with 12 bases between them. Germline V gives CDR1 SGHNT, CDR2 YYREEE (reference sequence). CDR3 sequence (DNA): TGTGCCAGCAGCTTGGTTTTGGGGGCTGATGGCTACACCTTC. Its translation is CASSLVLGADGYTF.

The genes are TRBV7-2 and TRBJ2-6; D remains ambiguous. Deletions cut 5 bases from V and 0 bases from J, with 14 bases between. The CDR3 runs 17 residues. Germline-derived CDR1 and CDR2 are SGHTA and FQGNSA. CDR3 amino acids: CASSRSSQSSGANVLTF. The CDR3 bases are TGTGCCAGCAGCAGATCTTCACAGAGCTCTGGGGCCAACGTCCTGACTTTC.

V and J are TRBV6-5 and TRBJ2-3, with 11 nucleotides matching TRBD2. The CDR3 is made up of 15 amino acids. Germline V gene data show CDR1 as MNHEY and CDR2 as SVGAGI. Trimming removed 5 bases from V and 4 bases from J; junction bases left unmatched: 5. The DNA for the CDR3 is TGTGCCAGCAGTCCTCTAGCGGGGGGTTCAGATACGCAGTATTTT. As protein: CASSPLAGGSDTQYF.

CDR3 in DNA: TGTGCCTGGAGCCTAGCCCATGAGCAGTTCTTC. It is translated as CAWSLAHEQFF. V gene TRBV30 combines with J gene TRBJ2-1, with a tentative D call TRBD2 (5 bases). The CDR3 consists of 11 residues. Trimming removed 3 bases at V and 8 bases at J, with 8 bases between. CDR1 is GTSNPN, CDR2 SVGIG, per germline (reference sequence). Full variable domain (missing parts from reference TRBV30 and TRBJ2-1): SQTIHQWPATLVQPVGSPLSLECTVEGTSNPNLYWYRQAAGRGLQLLFYSVGIGQISSEVPQNLSASRPQDRQFILSSKKLLLSDSGFYLCAWSLAHEQFFGPGTRLTVL.

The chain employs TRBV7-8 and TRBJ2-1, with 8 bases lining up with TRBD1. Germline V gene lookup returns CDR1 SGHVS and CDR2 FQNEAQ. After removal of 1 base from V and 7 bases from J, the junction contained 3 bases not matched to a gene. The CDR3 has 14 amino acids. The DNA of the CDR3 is TGTGCCAGCAGCTTAGGGACAGGGTTAAATGAGCAGTTCTTC. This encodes CASSLGTGLNEQFF.

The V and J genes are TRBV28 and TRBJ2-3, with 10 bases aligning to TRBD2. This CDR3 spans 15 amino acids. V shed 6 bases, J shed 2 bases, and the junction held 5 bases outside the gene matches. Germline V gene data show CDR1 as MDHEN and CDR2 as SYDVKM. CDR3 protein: CASRSGGANTDTQYF. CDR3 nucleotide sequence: TGTGCCAGCAGAAGCGGGGGGGCTAACACAGATACGCAGTATTTT.

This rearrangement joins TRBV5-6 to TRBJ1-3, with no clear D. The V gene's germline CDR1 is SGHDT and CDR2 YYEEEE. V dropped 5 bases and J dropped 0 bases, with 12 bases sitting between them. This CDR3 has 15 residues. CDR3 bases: TGTGCCAGCAGATTATACGGAGGCTCTGGAAACACCATATATTTT. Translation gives CASRLYGGSGNTIYF.